The 23 T cell receptor beta chains below were found in one sample sequenced in a study of cytomegalovirus exposure and HLA in healthy donors. Primers included in the PCR were 60 Vbeta and 13 Jbeta primers. The data were produced by immunoSEQ multiplex PCR, yet TCRdb's version contains in-frame clones alone and is incomplete. The sample includes about 140,000 clones, around 81% of them seen just once. The sequencing sample was made of PBMCs. These receptors were taken from a male donor in good health and CMV-seronegative.

This chain uses TRBV7-8 with TRBJ1-2, with 8 bases identical to TRBD1. V was clipped by 5 bases and J by 3 bases; unmatched bases: 8. The length of the CDR3 is 15 residues. CDR1 and CDR2 (germline): SGHVS, FQNEAQ. CDR3 DNA: TGTGCCAGCAGCACGAGGACAGGGACGGACTATGGCTACACCTTC. Protein sequence: CASSTRTGTDYGYTF.

The gene calls are TRBV30 and TRBJ1-2; D perhaps matches TRBD1 (5 bases). The CDR3 consists of 14 residues. Trimming took 2 bases from V and 6 from J, leaving 16 bases between them. Germline V gene lookup returns CDR1 GTSNPN and CDR2 SVGIG (reference sequence). CDR3 residues: CAWSRRGTSHGYTF. CDR3 in DNA: TGTGCCTGGAGTCGGAGGGGAACATCTCATGGCTACACCTTC.

This sequence joins TRBV6-6 and TRBJ2-5; 9 bases agree with TRBD2. In germline, CDR1 is MNHNY, CDR2 SVGAGI (reference sequence). J lost 2 bases, V lost 6 bases, and 10 bases had no gene match. The CDR3 loop spans 16 amino acids. In nucleotides, the CDR3 is TGTGCCAGCAGCGACGGAGGACTAGCGAGACAAGAGACCCAGTACTTC. This translates into CASSDGGLARQETQYF.

The chain carries TRBV25-1 and TRBJ2-7; 7 nucleotides agree with TRBD1. The ends lost 5 bases at V and 6 bases at J; junction bases unmatched: 10. The germline V gene encodes CDR1 MGHDK and CDR2 SYGVNS. The CDR3 sequence is 14 residues long. The CDR3 reads CASSRTGGLSEQYF. In DNA, the CDR3 is TGTGCCAGCAGTAGGACAGGAGGCTTGAGCGAGCAGTACTTC.

The chain couples TRBV6-5 to TRBJ1-1, with D tentatively TRBD1 (5 bases). The CDR3 length is 15 residues. Trimming took 0 bases from V and 4 from J, leaving 12 bases between them. CDR1 is MNHEY and CDR2 is SVGAGI in the germline V gene. The CDR3 is CASSYSGPRLTEAFF. In DNA form, the CDR3 reads TGTGCCAGCAGTTACTCGGGGCCGCGGCTCACTGAAGCTTTCTTT.

CDR3 in amino acids: CASSQDSVGAGGLYEQYF. CDR3 in DNA: TGCGCCAGCAGCCAAGATAGCGTAGGGGCGGGGGGGCTCTACGAGCAGTACTTC. The gene calls are TRBV4-1 and TRBJ2-7; 9 bases match TRBD2. With 0 bases clipped from V and 3 bases from J, the junction kept 12 bases outside the gene matches. The germline V gene has CDR1 MGHRA and CDR2 YSYEKL. The CDR3 totals 18 residues.

V gene TRBV10-2 combines with J gene TRBJ1-2; the match to TRBD1 covers 9 bases. Germline trimming cut 8 bases from V and 8 bases from J; bases unmatched to any gene: 6. The CDR3 is made up of 12 amino acids. The V gene's germline CDR1 is WSHSY and CDR2 SAAADI. This CDR3 is CASRGQGRGYTF. The CDR3 DNA reads TGCGCCAGCCGGGGACAGGGACGCGGCTACACCTTC.

A few counts support this clone. The gene calls are TRBV15 and TRBJ2-7; TRBD1 aligns across 8 bases. The CDR3 contains 15 residues. Germline lookup yields CDR1 LNHNV and CDR2 YYDKDF (reference sequence). Losses at the gene ends were 1 base for V and 3 bases for J; bases not matched to a gene: 5. CDR3 coding DNA: TGTGCCACCAGCAGAGGTCAGGGGGCAGTCTACGAGCAGTACTTC. It specifies CATSRGQGAVYEQYF.

This chain links TRBV12-5 with TRBJ1-1, with D maybe TRBD1 (6 bases). The CDR3 runs to 15 residues. The V gene lost 1 base and the J gene lost 1 base, with 10 bases spanning the gap. Germline V gives CDR1 LGHNT, CDR2 FRNRAP. The CDR3 bases are TGTGCTAGTGGTTTGGGCAGGGGTGCGAACACTGAAGCTTTCTTT. Translating gives CASGLGRGANTEAFF.

The CDR3: CASSVVSLGGPNTEAFF. The CDR3 DNA follows: TGTGCCAGCAGCGTAGTTTCCCTGGGGGGGCCGAACACTGAAGCTTTCTTT. The chain is built from TRBV9 and TRBJ1-1, with D tentatively TRBD1 (6 bases). This CDR3 is built from 17 residues. The V gene lost 0 bases and the J gene lost 1 base, with 16 bases spanning the gap. Germline CDR1 is SGDLS and CDR2 is YYNGEE.

A single count supports this clone. The gene calls are TRBV30 and TRBJ2-7; 11 bases map to TRBD1. V was clipped by 5 bases and J by 3 bases; unmatched bases: 6. The CDR3 consists of 14 residues. The germline gives CDR1 GTSNPN, CDR2 SVGIG (reference sequence). The CDR3 loop is CAWESGTGGYEQYF. The CDR3, as DNA: TGTGCCTGGGAATCCGGGACAGGGGGCTACGAGCAGTACTTC.

This chain uses TRBV29-1 with TRBJ2-7, with D perhaps matching TRBD1 (5 bases). With 5 bases removed from V and 1 base from J, the gap between germline ends came to 12 bases. This CDR3 has 13 residues. In germline, CDR1 is SQVTM, CDR2 ANQGSEA. CDR3 residues: CSVSGRASYEQYF. The CDR3 DNA is TGCAGCGTTTCGGGCAGGGCGTCCTACGAGCAGTACTTC.

The chain recombines TRBV5-8 with TRBJ2-5; D remains unclear. V was cut by 0 bases and J by 5 bases, with 2 bases left in between. The length of the CDR3 is 11 residues. Germline lookup yields CDR1 SGHTS and CDR2 YDEGEE. The CDR3 sequence is CASSLAETQYF. The CDR3 DNA sequence: TGTGCCAGCAGCTTGGCTGAGACCCAGTACTTC.

This rearrangement joins TRBV19 to TRBJ1-1, with D perhaps matching TRBD1 (6 bases). The CDR3 sequence is 12 residues long. In germline, CDR1 is LNHDA, CDR2 SQIVND (reference sequence). V lost 6 bases to trimming and J lost 8 bases, with 13 bases between them. CDR3: CASSHPQGEAFF. In DNA, the CDR3 is TGTGCCAGTAGCCACCCACAGGGAGAAGCTTTCTTT.

A single count supports this clone. The chain is built from TRBV5-4 and TRBJ2-7, with D possibly being TRBD1 (6 bases). The CDR3 sequence is 14 residues long. V was trimmed by 4 bases and J by 2 bases, leaving 13 bases between them. Germline CDR1 and CDR2: SGHNT and YYREEE (reference sequence). The CDR3: CASSLQGSPYEQYF. CDR3 nucleotides: TGTGCCAGCAGCCTACAGGGAAGCCCCTACGAGCAGTACTTC.

The chain joins TRBV6-5 to TRBJ2-7, with 8 bases lining up with TRBD1. Looked up from germline, CDR1 is MNHEY and CDR2 is SVGAGI. Trimming at V came to 7 bases and at J to 4 bases, leaving 12 bases not matched to a gene. This CDR3 contains 15 residues. The CDR3 region has the DNA TGTGCCAGCACCCCCGCGGGCAGGGGGCAGTACGAGCAGTACTTC. Translated, it gives CASTPAGRGQYEQYF.

The chain joins TRBV5-4 to TRBJ1-2; no clear D gene. The germline V and J ends were trimmed by 0 bases and 3 bases, with 6 bases remaining between them. CDR3 length equals 13 residues. Per the germline V gene, CDR1 is SGHNT and CDR2 is YYREEE (reference sequence). Written as DNA, the CDR3 is TGTGCCAGCAGCTTGGGCAGATACTATGGCTACACCTTC. It is translated as CASSLGRYYGYTF.

On this clone itself: A much larger clone lies a single base off, so this may be a read error. The chain is built from TRBV5-1 and TRBJ1-1; D unresolved. The CDR3 spans 13 residues. Per germline, CDR1 SGHRS and CDR2 YFSETQ. The V end was cut by 2 bases, the J end by 1 base, with 6 bases between. The CDR3 region has the DNA TGCGCCAGCAGCTTAGAGCAGAACACTGAAGCTTTCTTT. It codes for CASSLEQNTEAFF.

This chain joins TRBV7-3 and TRBJ2-1, with D unresolved. The CDR3 is made up of 16 amino acids. Germline-derived CDR1 and CDR2 are SGHTA and FQGTGA. Between the trimmed V and J ends, which lost 5 bases and 0 bases, there was a span of 14 bases. CDR3 sequence (DNA): TGTGCCAGCAGCATCGACACGCAGAGCTCCTACAATGAGCAGTTCTTC. Its translation is CASSIDTQSSYNEQFF.

The chain has TRBV18 and TRBJ2-1, with D tentatively TRBD2 (6 bases). Per the germline V gene, CDR1 is KGHSH and CDR2 is LQKENI. The CDR3 has 16 residues. V gave up 3 bases and J gave up 5 bases, with 17 bases separating them. The CDR3 loop reads CASSPRTIPDNNEQFF. The CDR3 DNA reads TGTGCCAGCTCACCGCGGACTATCCCTGACAACAATGAGCAGTTCTTC.

The rearrangement joins TRBV9 to TRBJ2-1, with no clear D. CDR1 is SGDLS, CDR2 YYNGEE, per germline. With 3 bases removed from V and 0 bases from J, the gap between germline ends came to 16 bases. This CDR3 has 17 amino acids. The CDR3 DNA follows: TGTGCCAGCAGCGGAGCTTCCCTATTGAGCTCCTACAATGAGCAGTTCTTC. Its translation: CASSGASLLSSYNEQFF.

This clone turned up a few times. This sample also contains other DNA sequences that code for the same CDR3. V is TRBV6-1 and J is TRBJ2-7, with D possibly TRBD2 on 6 matching bases. The CDR3 has 13 residues. The germline V gene has CDR1 MNHNS and CDR2 SASEGT. V lost 3 bases and J lost 2, with 8 bases in between. CDR3 in DNA: TGTGCCAGCAGTGAGGGGGGTCCCTACGAGCAGTACTTC. It codes for CASSEGGPYEQYF.

In this sample, this clone turned up once. One end of the junction is discordant with germline, which a read error may explain. The chain couples TRBV18 to TRBJ2-1; 10 nucleotides align to TRBD2. This CDR3 comprises 17 residues. Per the germline V gene, CDR1 is KGHSH and CDR2 is LQKENI. In DNA form, the CDR3 reads TGTGCCAGCTCACCACCGAGCTGGACTAGCGGCTACAATGAGCAGCTCTTC. Protein sequence: CASSPPSWTSGYNEQLF.